The 21 T cell receptor beta chains given below trace back to one sample, sequenced in a study of T-cell memory formation after mild COVID-19. TCRdb re-called the 5' RACE reads through MiXCR, storing one row per CDR3 protein. The sample lists roughly 500,000 distinct CDR3 sequences; 20% were seen once. The sample comprised PBMCs or a T cell subset sorted from them (not recorded which). The receptors were gathered from an adult woman who had mild COVID-19 (a few samples of this study predate the infection). Cell type and time point are not known.

This clonotype showed up many times. The chain carries TRBV7-8 and TRBJ1-5; D may be TRBD1 (6 bases). Trimming took off 2 bases at V and 1 base at J, with 9 bases between the two ends. The CDR3 sequence is 15 residues long. Germline V gene data show CDR1 as SGHVS and CDR2 as FQNEAQ. Written as DNA, the CDR3 is TGTGCCAGCAGCTTACGCCAGGGGAGCAATCAGCCCCAGCATTTT. This translates into CASSLRQGSNQPQHF.

This sequence joins TRBV6-1 and TRBJ2-1; TRBD2 aligns across 8 bases. Germline V CDR1 and CDR2: MNHNS, SASEGT. Trimming removed 4 bases from V and 0 bases from J; junction bases left unmatched: 20. The CDR3 runs 21 residues. DNA for the CDR3: TGTGCCAGCAGTGGGGGCCCCCGGGGGGGGCGTCAGTCAAGCTCCTACAATGAGCAGTTCTTC. Translation gives CASSGGPRGGRQSSSYNEQFF.

This clonotype has more than one count but fewer than ten. The chain links TRBV5-1 to TRBJ2-7, with D maybe TRBD1 (5 bases). Between the trimmed V and J ends, which lost 1 base and 4 bases, there was a span of 12 bases. The CDR3 is 14 residues long. Looked up from germline, CDR1 is SGHRS and CDR2 is YFSETQ. CDR3 nucleotide sequence: TGCGCCAGCAGCTTGAGTGCAGGGAATTACGAGCAGTACTTC. This encodes CASSLSAGNYEQYF.

This chain joins TRBV25-1 and TRBJ2-5; possibly TRBD2 for D (6 bases). V lost 2 bases, J lost 2 bases, and 15 bases lay in between. From germline, CDR1 is MGHDK and CDR2 SYGVNS. The CDR3 extends over 16 amino acids. The CDR3 reads CASSERGSGLQETQYF. DNA for the CDR3: TGTGCCAGCAGTGAACGGGGTAGCGGATTACAAGAGACCCAGTACTTC.

The chain recombines TRBV5-4 with TRBJ2-7, with 12 bases identical to TRBD2. J gave up 7 bases and V 7 bases, and 3 bases lay outside the gene matches. This CDR3 has 12 amino acids. CDR1 SGHNT and CDR2 YYREEE come from the germline V gene (reference sequence). The DNA of the CDR3 is TGTGCCAGCGCTGGACTAGCGGGGGAGCAGTACTTC. Its translation is CASAGLAGEQYF.

This chain links TRBV18 with TRBJ2-1; 9 bases agree with TRBD1. Germline V lookup: CDR1 KGHSH, CDR2 LQKENI. V was clipped by 3 bases and J by 5 bases; unmatched bases: 8. The CDR3 is 16 residues long. CDR3 in amino acids: CASSPTNRGRNNEQFF. CDR3 sequence (DNA): TGTGCCAGCTCACCTACTAACAGGGGGCGCAACAATGAGCAGTTCTTC.

This clonotype was counted a few times. DNA for the CDR3: TGTGCCAGCAGCCAAGCGGGATATAATCAGCCCCAGCATTTT. Translating it yields CASSQAGYNQPQHF. The chain is built from TRBV3-1 and TRBJ1-5; D not resolved. This CDR3 spans 14 amino acids. Germline loops: CDR1 LGHDT, CDR2 YNNKEL (reference sequence). The V end lost 1 base, the J end lost 4 bases, and 8 bases lay between the germline ends.

V usage is TRBV5-4 and J usage is TRBJ2-5; 7 nucleotides align to TRBD2. The CDR3 length is 15 residues. Per germline, CDR1 SGHNT and CDR2 YYREEE (reference sequence). V trimming: 4 bases; J trimming: 2 bases; junction bases outside the gene matches: 8. As DNA, the CDR3 is TGTGCCAGCAGCCATAATCTAGCGGATCAAGAGACCCAGTACTTC. Translation gives CASSHNLADQETQYF.

This clonotype was counted a few times. This chain uses TRBV20-1 with TRBJ1-5; D not certain. The CDR3 runs to 15 residues. Germline CDR1 and CDR2: DFQATT and SNEGSKA (reference sequence). Trimming shortened V by 5 bases and J by 5 bases, and 19 bases separated the two germline ends. CDR3 sequence (DNA): TGCAGTGCTGCGGAACCCCTAGGACGGTATCAGCCCCAGCATTTT. It encodes CSAAEPLGRYQPQHF.

V gene TRBV4-1 combines with J gene TRBJ2-7, with no clear D. Trimming shortened V by 3 bases and J by 7 bases, and 10 bases separated the two germline ends. Germline V gives CDR1 MGHRA, CDR2 YSYEKL. The CDR3 has 12 amino acids. CDR3 nucleotides: TGCGCCAGCAGCCATCCCTTTGGGGAGCAGTACTTC. Translated: CASSHPFGEQYF.

The rearrangement links TRBV12-3 or TRBV12-4 to TRBJ1-2; 7 bases match TRBD1. CDR3 length: 14 residues. V trimming: 7 bases; J trimming: 1 base; junction bases outside the gene matches: 6. CDR3 DNA: TGTGCCAGCACGAGACAGGGTCTTAACTATGGCTACACCTTC. It is translated as CASTRQGLNYGYTF.

This chain uses TRBV6-6 with TRBJ1-1, with D tentatively TRBD1 (6 bases). The CDR3 is 15 amino acids. Trimming shortened V by 2 bases and J by 3 bases, and 13 bases separated the two germline ends. The germline V gene encodes CDR1 MNHNY and CDR2 SVGAGI (reference sequence). The CDR3 here is CASSYMTGFYTEAFF. As DNA, the CDR3 is TGTGCCAGCAGTTACATGACAGGATTTTACACTGAAGCTTTCTTT.

This clonotype was found many times. The V gene is TRBV12-3 or TRBV12-4, the J gene TRBJ2-2, with TRBD2 identical over 13 bases. Germline trimming cut 4 bases from V and 5 bases from J; bases unmatched to any gene: 19. The CDR3 consists of 21 residues. CDR3 nucleotides: TGTGCCAGCAGTTCCCGGAGAGGACTAGCGGGGGTCCCAAAAAAGACCGGGGAGCTGTTTTTT. Residues: CASSSRRGLAGVPKKTGELFF.

This clonotype was detected only a few times. J is TRBJ2-2 and V is TRBV20-1, with a tentative D call TRBD2 (7 bases). The CDR3 is 15 amino acids. Trimming removed 5 bases at V and 4 bases at J, with 17 bases between. Looked up from germline, CDR1 is DFQATT and CDR2 is SNEGSKA (reference sequence). This chain's CDR3 is CSARTGGRSTGELFF. The CDR3 DNA sequence: TGCAGTGCTCGAACCGGGGGGCGGAGCACCGGGGAGCTGTTTTTT.

At least ten counts were recorded for this clonotype. The chain is built from TRBV25-1 and TRBJ2-5; the match to TRBD2 covers 7 bases. This CDR3 has 14 amino acids. With 9 bases clipped from V and 4 bases from J, the junction kept 11 bases outside the gene matches. Germline CDR1 and CDR2: MGHDK and SYGVNS. DNA of the CDR3: TGTGCCAGTAGTAAAGCGGCGGGGGTAGAGACCCAGTACTTC. It codes for CASSKAAGVETQYF.

This chain joins TRBV6-5 and TRBJ2-1; the D call may be TRBD1 or TRBD2 (6 bases each). This CDR3 contains 17 residues. The germline V gene encodes CDR1 MNHEY and CDR2 SVGAGI. The V gene lost 8 bases and the J gene lost 9 bases, with 29 bases spanning the gap. CDR3 region: CASGGIPRGLVLVEQFF. The CDR3 coding sequence is TGTGCCAGCGGGGGGATCCCCAGGGGACTCGTCTTGGTTGAGCAGTTCTTC.

This clonotype was detected a few times. The chain carries TRBV6-5 and TRBJ2-7, with 11 positions matching TRBD1. V shed 7 bases, J shed 1 base, and the junction held 3 bases outside the gene matches. There are 14 residues in the CDR3. Per the germline V gene, CDR1 is MNHEY and CDR2 is SVGAGI. The CDR3 spells CASTRDRGSYEQYF. As DNA, the CDR3 is TGTGCCAGCACCCGGGACAGGGGGTCCTACGAGCAGTACTTC.

This chain links TRBV6-5 with TRBJ2-7; D possibly corresponds to TRBD1 (5 bases). Germline V gene sequence: CDR1 MNHEY, CDR2 SVGAGI. There are 20 residues in the CDR3. Deletions cut 0 bases from V and 0 bases from J, with 24 bases between. CDR3 sequence reads: CASSYSSPPVTALSSYEQYF. Written as DNA, the CDR3 is TGTGCCAGCAGTTACTCGAGTCCCCCGGTGACAGCTCTAAGCTCCTACGAGCAGTACTTC.

The rearrangement uses TRBV4-1 and TRBJ2-7; D perhaps matches TRBD1 (5 bases). V was pared by 3 bases and J by 1 base, with 16 bases between. The CDR3 loop spans 16 amino acids. Germline V gene data show CDR1 as MGHRA and CDR2 as YSYEKL. As DNA, the CDR3 is TGCGCCAGCAGCCACCAGGGTCGATCCACATCCTACGAGCAGTACTTC. Encoded protein: CASSHQGRSTSYEQYF.

This clonotype was counted at least ten times. The V and J genes are TRBV5-4 and TRBJ2-1; no clear D gene. This CDR3 comprises 12 residues. The germline V and J ends were trimmed by 2 bases and 3 bases, with 3 bases remaining between them. The germline V gene encodes CDR1 SGHNT and CDR2 YYREEE (reference sequence). CDR3 loop: CASSFHYNEQFF. The CDR3 nucleotides are TGTGCCAGCAGCTTTCACTACAATGAGCAGTTCTTC.

The chain uses TRBV12-3 or TRBV12-4 and TRBJ2-3; TRBD2 aligns across 9 bases. The CDR3 loop spans 16 amino acids. The trim removed 8 bases at V and 4 bases at J, leaving 13 bases unmatched. For the CDR3, the DNA is TGTGCCAGCGGATTTGTCCCAGGCGGGGGGGCAGATACGCAGTATTTT. Translation: CASGFVPGGGADTQYF.